This T cell receptor beta chain was retrieved from a study of T cells in Graves' hyperthyroidism and ophthalmopathy. Germline V CDR1 and CDR2: DFQATT, SNEGSKA (reference sequence). V was pared by 7 bases and J by 5 bases, with 10 bases of the junction left unmatched. This CDR3 is built from 13 residues. This clonotype was detected many times. What was amplified from RNA transcripts were TCR beta CDR3 regions. First-round RT-PCR of the TCR CDR3 relied on the HTBI primer set. Using its own MiXCR run on the multiplex PCR reads, TCRdb lists one record per CDR3 protein. The sample includes hundreds of thousands of distinct CDR3 sequences, roughly 15% of them seen just once.

This rearrangement joins TRBV20-1 to TRBJ1-1; 7 nucleotides align to TRBD1. Sequencing was carried out using blood. The receptor's source is a woman aged 45 to 65 with Graves' ophthalmopathy. The CDR3 nucleotides are TGCAGTGGCGTAAACAGGGGTAATACTGAAGCTTTCTTT. It encodes CSGVNRGNTEAFF.